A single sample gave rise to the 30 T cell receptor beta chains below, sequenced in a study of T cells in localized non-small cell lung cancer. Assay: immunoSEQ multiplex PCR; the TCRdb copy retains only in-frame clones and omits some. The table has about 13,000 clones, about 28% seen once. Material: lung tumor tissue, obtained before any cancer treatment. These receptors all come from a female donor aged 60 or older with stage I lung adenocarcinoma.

Written as DNA, the CDR3 is TGTGCCACCAGCAGAGATGGACAGGGATGGAACACTGAAGCTTTCTTT. Translating it yields CATSRDGQGWNTEAFF. The chain uses TRBV15 and TRBJ1-1, with 8 positions matching TRBD1. Trimming removed 0 bases from V and 1 base from J; junction bases left unmatched: 4. Germline CDR1 is LNHNV and CDR2 is YYDKDF (reference sequence). CDR3 length: 16 amino acids. The whole variable domain, remainder taken from reference TRBV15 and TRBJ1-1, is DAMVIQNPRYQVTQFGKPVTLSCSQTLNHNVMYWYQQKSSQAPKLLFHYYDKDFNNEADTPDNFQSRRPNTSFCFLDIRSPGLGDTAMYLCATSRDGQGWNTEAFFGQGTRLTVV.

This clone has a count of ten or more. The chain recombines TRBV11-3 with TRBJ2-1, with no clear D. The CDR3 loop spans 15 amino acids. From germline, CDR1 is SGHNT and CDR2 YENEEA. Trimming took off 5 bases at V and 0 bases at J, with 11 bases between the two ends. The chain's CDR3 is CASSPRGTSYNEQFF. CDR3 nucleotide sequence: TGTGCCAGCAGCCCAAGAGGTACCTCCTACAATGAGCAGTTCTTC.

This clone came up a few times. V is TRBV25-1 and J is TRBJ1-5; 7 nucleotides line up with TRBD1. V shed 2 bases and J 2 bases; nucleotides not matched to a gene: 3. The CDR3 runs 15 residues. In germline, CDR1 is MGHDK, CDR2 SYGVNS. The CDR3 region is CASSEPTGRNQPQHF. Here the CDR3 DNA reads TGTGCCAGCAGTGAACCGACAGGGCGCAATCAGCCCCAGCATTTT.

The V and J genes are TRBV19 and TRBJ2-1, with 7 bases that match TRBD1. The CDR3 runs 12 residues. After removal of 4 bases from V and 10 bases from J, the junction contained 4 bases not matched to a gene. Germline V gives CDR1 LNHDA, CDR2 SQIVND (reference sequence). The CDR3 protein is CASSTTGREQFF. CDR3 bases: TGTGCCAGTAGTACGACAGGGCGAGAGCAGTTCTTC.

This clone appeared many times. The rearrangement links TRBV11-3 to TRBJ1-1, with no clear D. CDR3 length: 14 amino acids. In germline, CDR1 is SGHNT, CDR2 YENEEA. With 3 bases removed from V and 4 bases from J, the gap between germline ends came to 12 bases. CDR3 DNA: TGTGCCAGCAGCTTGATTGGGAGGGCCACTGAAGCTTTCTTT. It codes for CASSLIGRATEAFF.

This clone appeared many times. The CDR3 protein is CASSLGINTDTQYF. CDR3 bases: TGTGCCAGCAGCTTAGGAATCAACACAGATACGCAGTATTTT. The chain links TRBV11-3 to TRBJ2-3; no clear D gene. The germline CDR1 and CDR2 sequences are SGHNT and YENEEA. The CDR3 runs 14 residues. V gave up 1 base and J gave up 2 bases, with 7 bases separating them. The variable domain in full, with the rest retrieved from reference TRBV11-3 and TRBJ2-3, is EAGVVQSPRYKIIEKKQPVAFWCNPISGHNTLYWYLQNLGQGPELLIRYENEEAVDDSQLPKDRFSAERLKGVDSTLKIQPAELGDSAVYLCASSLGINTDTQYFGPGTRLTVL.

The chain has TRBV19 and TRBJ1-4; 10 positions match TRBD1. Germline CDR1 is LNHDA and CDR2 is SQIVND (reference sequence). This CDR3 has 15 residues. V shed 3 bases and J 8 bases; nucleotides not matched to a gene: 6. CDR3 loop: CASSMPGQGLEKLFF. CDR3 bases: TGTGCCAGTAGTATGCCGGGACAGGGGTTAGAAAAACTGTTTTTT. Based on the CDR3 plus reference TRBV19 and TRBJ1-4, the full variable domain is DGGITQSPKYLFRKEGQNVTLSCEQNLNHDAMYWYRQDPGQGLRLIYYSQIVNDFQKGDIAEGYSVSREKKESFPLTVTSAQKNPTAFYLCASSMPGQGLEKLFFGSGTQLSVL.

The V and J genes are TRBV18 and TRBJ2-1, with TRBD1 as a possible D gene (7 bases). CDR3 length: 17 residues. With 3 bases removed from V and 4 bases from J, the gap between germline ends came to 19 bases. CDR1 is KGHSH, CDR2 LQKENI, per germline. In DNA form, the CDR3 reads TGTGCCAGCTCACCTCCGACAGGGACTCCTGATTACAATGAGCAGTTCTTC. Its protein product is CASSPPTGTPDYNEQFF.

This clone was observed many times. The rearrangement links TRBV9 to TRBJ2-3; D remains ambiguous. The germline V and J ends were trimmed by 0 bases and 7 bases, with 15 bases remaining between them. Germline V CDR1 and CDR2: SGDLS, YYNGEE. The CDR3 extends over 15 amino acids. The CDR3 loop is CASSVDLGTANTQYF. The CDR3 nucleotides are TGTGCCAGCAGCGTAGACCTAGGTACCGCCAATACGCAGTATTTT.

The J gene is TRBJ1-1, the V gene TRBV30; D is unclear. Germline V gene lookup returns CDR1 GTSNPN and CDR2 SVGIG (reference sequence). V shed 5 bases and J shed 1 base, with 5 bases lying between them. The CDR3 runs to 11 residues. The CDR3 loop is CAWRGNTEAFF. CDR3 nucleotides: TGTGCCTGGCGGGGGAACACTGAAGCTTTCTTT.

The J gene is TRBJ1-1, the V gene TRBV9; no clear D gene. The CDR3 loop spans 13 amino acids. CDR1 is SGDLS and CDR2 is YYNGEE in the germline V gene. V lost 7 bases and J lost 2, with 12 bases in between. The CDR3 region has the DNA TGTGCCAGCCGAACAGCCCCTAACACTGAAGCTTTCTTT. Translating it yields CASRTAPNTEAFF.

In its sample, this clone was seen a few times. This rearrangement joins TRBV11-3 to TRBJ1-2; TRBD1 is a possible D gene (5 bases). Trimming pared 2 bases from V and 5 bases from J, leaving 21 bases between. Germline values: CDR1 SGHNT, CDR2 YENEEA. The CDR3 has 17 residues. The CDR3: CASSLMRRGTGGYGYTF. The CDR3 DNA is TGTGCCAGCAGCTTAATGAGACGTGGTACAGGAGGTTATGGCTACACCTTC.

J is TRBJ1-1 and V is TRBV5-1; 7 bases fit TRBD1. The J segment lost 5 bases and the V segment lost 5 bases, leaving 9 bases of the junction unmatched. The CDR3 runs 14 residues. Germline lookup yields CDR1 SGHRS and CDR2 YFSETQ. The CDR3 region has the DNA TGCGCCAGCAGACAAGACAGGGCTAGGACTGAAGCTTTCTTT. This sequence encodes CASRQDRARTEAFF.

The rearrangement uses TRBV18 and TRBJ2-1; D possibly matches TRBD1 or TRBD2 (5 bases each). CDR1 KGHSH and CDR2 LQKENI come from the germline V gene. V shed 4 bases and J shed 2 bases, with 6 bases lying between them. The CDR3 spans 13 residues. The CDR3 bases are TGTGCCAGCTCACAGGGACCCTACAATGAGCAGTTCTTC. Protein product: CASSQGPYNEQFF.

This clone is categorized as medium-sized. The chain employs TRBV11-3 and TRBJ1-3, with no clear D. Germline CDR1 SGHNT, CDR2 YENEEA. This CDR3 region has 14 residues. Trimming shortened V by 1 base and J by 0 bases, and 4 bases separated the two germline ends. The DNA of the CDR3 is TGTGCCAGCAGCTTAGGGGTCTCTGGAAACACCATATATTTT. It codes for CASSLGVSGNTIYF.

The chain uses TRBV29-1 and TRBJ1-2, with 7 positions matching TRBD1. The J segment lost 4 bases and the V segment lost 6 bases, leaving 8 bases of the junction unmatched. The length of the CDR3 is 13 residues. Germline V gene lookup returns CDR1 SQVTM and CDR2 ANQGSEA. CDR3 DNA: TGCAGCGTAGAGGGGGCAACAGCCTATGGCTACACCTTC. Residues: CSVEGATAYGYTF.

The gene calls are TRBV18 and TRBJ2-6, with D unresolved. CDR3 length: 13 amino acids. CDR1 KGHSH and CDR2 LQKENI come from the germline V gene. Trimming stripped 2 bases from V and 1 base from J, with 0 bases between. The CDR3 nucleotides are TGTGCCAGCTCACCATCTGGGGCCAACGTCCTGACTTTC. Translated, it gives CASSPSGANVLTF.

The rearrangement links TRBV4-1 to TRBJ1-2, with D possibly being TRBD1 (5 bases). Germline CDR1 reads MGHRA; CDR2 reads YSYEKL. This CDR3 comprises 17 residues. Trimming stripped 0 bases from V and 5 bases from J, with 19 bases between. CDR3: CASSQEFLAGTLYGYTF. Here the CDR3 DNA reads TGCGCCAGCAGCCAAGAATTTCTAGCCGGGACTTTATATGGCTACACCTTC.

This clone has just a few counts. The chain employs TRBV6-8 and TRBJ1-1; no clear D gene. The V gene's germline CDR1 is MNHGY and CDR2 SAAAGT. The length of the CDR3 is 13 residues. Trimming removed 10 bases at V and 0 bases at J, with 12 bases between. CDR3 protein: CAIQQSLNTEAFF. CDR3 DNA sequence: TGTGCCATCCAGCAATCGTTGAACACTGAAGCTTTCTTT.

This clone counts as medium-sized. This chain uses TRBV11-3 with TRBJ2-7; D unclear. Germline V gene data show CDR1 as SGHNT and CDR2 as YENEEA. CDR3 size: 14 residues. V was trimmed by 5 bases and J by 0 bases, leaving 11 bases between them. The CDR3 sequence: CASSPLDTSYEQYF. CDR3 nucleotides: TGTGCCAGCAGCCCTTTAGACACCTCCTACGAGCAGTACTTC. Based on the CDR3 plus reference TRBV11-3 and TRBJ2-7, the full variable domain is EAGVVQSPRYKIIEKKQPVAFWCNPISGHNTLYWYLQNLGQGPELLIRYENEEAVDDSQLPKDRFSAERLKGVDSTLKIQPAELGDSAVYLCASSPLDTSYEQYFGPGTRLTVT.

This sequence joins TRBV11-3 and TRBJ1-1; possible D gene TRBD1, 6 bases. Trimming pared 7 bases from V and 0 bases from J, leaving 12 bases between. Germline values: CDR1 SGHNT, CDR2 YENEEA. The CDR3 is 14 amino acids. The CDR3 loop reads CASTRGGLNTEAFF. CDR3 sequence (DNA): TGTGCCAGCACGAGGGGGGGATTGAACACTGAAGCTTTCTTT.

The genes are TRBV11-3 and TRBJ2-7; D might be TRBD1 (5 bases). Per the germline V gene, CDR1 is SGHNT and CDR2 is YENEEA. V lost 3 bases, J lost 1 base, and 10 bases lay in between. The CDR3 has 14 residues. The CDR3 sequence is CASSFQGGSYEQYF. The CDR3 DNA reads TGTGCCAGCAGCTTCCAGGGTGGGTCCTACGAGCAGTACTTC.

CDR3 residues: CASSFSGTGNTEAFF. As DNA, the CDR3 is TGTGCCAGCTCGTTTTCCGGGACAGGGAACACTGAAGCTTTCTTT. The chain carries TRBV18 and TRBJ1-1, with TRBD1 identical over 8 bases. CDR1 KGHSH and CDR2 LQKENI come from the germline V gene. The CDR3 runs to 15 residues. The J segment lost 1 base and the V segment lost 6 bases, leaving 7 bases of the junction unmatched.

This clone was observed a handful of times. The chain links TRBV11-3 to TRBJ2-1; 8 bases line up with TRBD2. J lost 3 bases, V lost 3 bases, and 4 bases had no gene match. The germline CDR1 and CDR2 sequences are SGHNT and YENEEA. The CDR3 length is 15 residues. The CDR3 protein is CASSLGLAGYNEQFF. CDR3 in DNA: TGTGCCAGCAGCTTGGGTCTAGCGGGCTACAATGAGCAGTTCTTC.

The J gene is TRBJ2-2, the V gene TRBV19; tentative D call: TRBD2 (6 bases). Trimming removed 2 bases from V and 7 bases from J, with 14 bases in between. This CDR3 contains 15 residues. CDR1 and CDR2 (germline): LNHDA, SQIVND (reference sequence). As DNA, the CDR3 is TGTGCCAGTAGTATAAACCTAGCGAAAGGCGGGGAGCTGTTTTTT. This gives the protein CASSINLAKGGELFF.

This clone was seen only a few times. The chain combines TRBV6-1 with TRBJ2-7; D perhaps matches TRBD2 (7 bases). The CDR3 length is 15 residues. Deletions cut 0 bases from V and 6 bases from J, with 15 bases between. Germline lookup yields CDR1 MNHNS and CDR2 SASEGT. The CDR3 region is CASSEARGGFREQYF. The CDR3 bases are TGTGCCAGCAGTGAAGCCAGGGGAGGGTTCCGCGAGCAGTACTTC.

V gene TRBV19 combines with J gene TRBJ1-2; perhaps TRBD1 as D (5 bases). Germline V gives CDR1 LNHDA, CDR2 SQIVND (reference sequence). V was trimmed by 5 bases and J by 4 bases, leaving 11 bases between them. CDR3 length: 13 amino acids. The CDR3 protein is CASSPGGVYGYTF. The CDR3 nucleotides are TGTGCCAGTAGTCCAGGAGGGGTCTATGGCTACACCTTC.

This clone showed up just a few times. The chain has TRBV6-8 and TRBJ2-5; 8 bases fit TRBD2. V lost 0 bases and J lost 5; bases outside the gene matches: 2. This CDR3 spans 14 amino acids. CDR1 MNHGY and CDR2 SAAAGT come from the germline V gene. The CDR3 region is CASSYSPGGETQYF. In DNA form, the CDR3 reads TGTGCCAGCAGTTACTCGCCGGGGGGGGAGACCCAGTACTTC.

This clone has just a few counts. In DNA, the CDR3 is TGTGCCACCAGCAGAGATCAAAGGACTAGCGGGAGGGTTTATTACAATGAGCAGTTCTTC. Its translation: CATSRDQRTSGRVYYNEQFF. The rearrangement links TRBV15 to TRBJ2-1; 15 bases match TRBD2. Germline assignment: CDR1 LNHNV and CDR2 YYDKDF (reference sequence). The CDR3 is 20 residues long. Germline trimming cut 0 bases from V and 4 bases from J; bases unmatched to any gene: 10.

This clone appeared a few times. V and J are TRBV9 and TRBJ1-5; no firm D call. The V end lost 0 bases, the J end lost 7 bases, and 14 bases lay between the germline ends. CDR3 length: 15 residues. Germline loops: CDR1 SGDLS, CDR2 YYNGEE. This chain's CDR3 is CASSVGGGLLQPQHF. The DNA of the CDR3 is TGTGCCAGCAGCGTAGGGGGAGGGCTTTTGCAGCCCCAGCATTTT.